Listed below are T cell receptor beta chains from one sample, sequenced in a study of cytomegalovirus exposure and HLA in healthy donors. The method was immunoSEQ multiplex PCR; TCRdb's version includes in-frame clones alone and lacks a portion of them. The sample has 150,000 or so clones; about 89% are singletons. The sequenced sample consisted of PBMCs. Every receptor here comes from a woman under 30 in good health and CMV-seropositive. Both conserved end residues are part of each CDR3. A D gene is named only where the DNA matches it firmly. A clone size is listed for some rows: how often the clone was seen (once, few, many), or a class if it is expanded.

- TRBJ2-7 TRBV5-1 - CASSLVGGDNEQYF TGCGCCAGCAGCTTGGTAGGAGGGGATAACGAGCAGTACTTC
TRBD2 TRBJ2-1 TRBV4-3 - CASSQWSSGYNEQFF TGCGCCAGCAGCCAATGGTCTAGCGGATACAATGAGCAGTTCTTC
- TRBJ1-1 TRBV30 few CAWMGRGVVRVGTEAFF TGTGCCTGGATGGGCAGGGGAGTTGTACGGGTGGGCACTGAAGCTTTCTTT
- TRBJ2-5 TRBV7-8 - CASSLFRGEETQYF TGTGCCAGCAGCTTATTTCGGGGTGAAGAGACCCAGTACTTC
- TRBJ2-7 TRBV27 - CASSPQGRGPSYEQYF TGTGCCAGCAGTCCCCAGGGCAGGGGCCCCTCCTACGAGCAGTACTTC
TRBD1 TRBJ1-1 TRBV19 once CASNLLPGQGIKNTEAFF TGTGCCAGTAACCTATTGCCGGGACAGGGAATAAAGAACACTGAAGCTTTCTTT
TRBD1 TRBJ1-2 TRBV9 few CASSAGRTGWMYGYTF TGTGCCAGCAGCGCGGGGAGGACAGGGTGGATGTATGGCTACACCTTC
TRBD2 TRBJ2-7 TRBV19 - CASTKIAGASYEQYF TGTGCCAGTACTAAGATAGCGGGGGCCTCCTACGAGCAGTACTTC
- TRBJ1-1 TRBV6-4 - CASSVNRENTEAFF TGTGCCAGCAGTGTCAACAGGGAGAACACTGAAGCTTTCTTT
- TRBJ2-5 TRBV10-3 - CAISASREETQYF TGTGCCATCAGTGCATCTAGAGAAGAGACCCAGTACTTC
TRBD2 TRBJ2-1 TRBV7-6 - CASSLARMLTSGRRGNEQFF TGTGCCAGCAGCTTAGCGAGAATGCTTACTAGCGGGAGGCGCGGCAATGAGCAGTTCTTC
TRBD2 TRBJ2-7 TRBV29-1 - CSVAGLTYEQYF TGCAGCGTAGCGGGACTTACCTACGAGCAGTACTTC
- TRBJ1-3 TRBV28 - CASYQGSSGNTIYF TGTGCCAGCTACCAGGGCAGCTCTGGAAACACCATATATTTT
- TRBJ2-2 TRBV5-1 once CASSPTLAGELFF TGCGCCAGCAGCCCAACCCTAGCCGGGGAGCTGTTTTTT
- TRBJ1-2 TRBV30 - CACDRAEGFGGYTF TGTGCATGCGATCGGGCAGAGGGATTTGGAGGCTACACCTTC
TRBD1 TRBJ2-3 TRBV5-1 - CASSAGQGLTDTQYF TGCGCCAGCAGCGCCGGACAGGGACTCACAGATACGCAGTATTTT
TRBD1 TRBJ1-2 TRBV18 - CASSLSDRGKGYTF TGTGCCAGCTCACTATCGGACAGGGGAAAAGGCTACACCTTC
TRBD1 TRBJ2-5 TRBV30 - CAWSRRQGWETQYF TGTGCCTGGAGTCGACGACAGGGTTGGGAGACCCAGTACTTC
- TRBJ1-5 TRBV27 - CASSPGYKINQPQHF TGTGCCAGCAGTCCAGGTTATAAAATTAATCAGCCCCAGCATTTT
- TRBJ1-2 TRBV2 - CASSGDSPSYGYTF TGTGCCAGCAGTGGCGACAGCCCGTCCTATGGCTACACCTTC
TRBD1 TRBJ1-5 TRBV6-6 many CASSFDRADSNQPQHF TGTGCCAGCAGCTTCGACAGGGCTGATAGCAATCAGCCCCAGCATTTT
TRBD1 TRBJ2-2 TRBV4-2 - CASSLGTGVDTGELFF TGTGCCAGCAGCCTCGGGACAGGCGTGGACACCGGGGAGCTGTTTTTT
- TRBJ2-1 TRBV6-5 - CASSSGTRSYNEQFF TGTGCCAGCAGCTCTGGGACTCGCTCATACAATGAGCAGTTCTTC
TRBD1 TRBJ1-2 TRBV19 - CASSIHRDRGHYGYTF TGTGCCAGTAGTATACACCGGGACAGGGGACACTATGGCTACACCTTC
- TRBJ2-1 TRBV4-1 - CASSQQQGSYNEQFF TGCGCCAGCAGCCAACAACAGGGATCCTACAATGAGCAGTTCTTC
TRBD1 TRBJ2-7 TRBV28 once CASSLGTGPGVHEQYF TGTGCCAGCAGTTTAGGGACAGGACCGGGGGTCCACGAGCAGTACTTC
- TRBJ2-3 TRBV2 - CASSETPRTDTQYF TGTGCCAGCAGTGAAACCCCCAGGACAGATACGCAGTATTTT
- TRBJ2-3 TRBV19 once CASSIREPRTDTQYF TGTGCCAGTAGTATCCGGGAGCCCCGCACAGATACGCAGTATTTT
TRBD1 TRBJ2-7 TRBV6-6 once CASSYSRDRGDEQYF TGTGCCAGCAGTTACTCGAGGGACAGGGGTGACGAGCAGTACTTC
TRBD1 TRBJ2-7 TRBV7-8 - CASSNRQGSSYEQYF TGTGCCAGCAGCAACCGACAGGGGAGCTCCTACGAGCAGTACTTC
TRBD2 TRBJ2-5 TRBV7-8 - CASRPGGKETQYF TGTGCCAGCAGACCCGGGGGGAAAGAGACCCAGTACTTC
TRBD1 TRBJ1-4 TRBV27 - CASSGRTGKDVGEKLFF TGTGCCAGCAGTGGCCGGACAGGGAAGGATGTGGGAGAAAAACTGTTTTTT
TRBD1 TRBJ2-7 TRBV15 - CATSLDRAMYEQYF TGTGCCACCAGTCTGGACAGGGCTATGTACGAGCAGTACTTC
TRBD1 TRBJ2-5 TRBV29-1 - CSVEAGTGIQETQYF TGCAGCGTTGAAGCCGGGACAGGGATCCAAGAGACCCAGTACTTC
- TRBJ2-7 TRBV6-5 - CASSEGLANYEQYF TGTGCCAGCAGTGAAGGTCTAGCCAACTACGAGCAGTACTTC
- TRBJ1-4 TRBV28 - CASTHPTGATNEKLFF TGTGCCAGCACCCACCCTACAGGTGCAACTAATGAAAAACTGTTTTTT
TRBD2 TRBJ2-1 TRBV5-4 - CASSIGTSGSYNEQFF TGTGCCAGCAGCATCGGGACTAGCGGGTCCTACAATGAGCAGTTCTTC
TRBD1 TRBJ2-7 TRBV14 - CASSQVPRSRDRVTYEQYF TGTGCCAGCAGCCAAGTACCACGAAGTCGGGACAGGGTCACCTACGAGCAGTACTTC
TRBD2 TRBJ2-7 TRBV2 - CASSDWRESDHEQYF TGTGCCAGCAGTGACTGGCGGGAGAGCGACCACGAGCAGTACTTC
- TRBJ1-1 TRBV19 - CASSISGLDAFF TGTGCCAGTAGTATTTCGGGTTTGGATGCTTTCTTT
TRBD1 TRBJ1-5 TRBV4-1 - CASSQEKGAKSNQPQHF TGCGCCAGCAGCCAAGAAAAGGGGGCGAAGAGCAATCAGCCCCAGCATTTT
- TRBJ2-7 TRBV5-4 - CASSLGASYEQYF TGTGCCAGCAGCTTGGGGGCCTCCTACGAGCAGTACTTC
- TRBJ2-2 TRBV20-1 few CSAANTGELFF TGCAGTGCCGCGAACACCGGGGAGCTGTTTTTT